This T cell receptor beta chain was documented in a study of OX40 agonist ivuxolimab in advanced cancers. Study-wide background: Ivuxolimab, an antibody that agonizes OX40 (CD134), was administered to the patients.

Profiled with immunoSEQ multiplex PCR; TCRdb holds only in-frame clones, not every one. This table holds 70,000 to 95,000 clones, approximately 95% found once. The sequencing used CD4+ or CD8+ T cells sorted from blood, collected in a trial of the OX40 agonist ivuxolimab. The sequence was obtained from an adult with an advanced solid tumor such as melanoma, head and neck, liver or kidney cancer.

The chain's CDR3 is CASSLFTGASNYGYTF. The CDR3 nucleotides read TGCGCCAGCAGCCTATTCACCGGGGCCTCTAACTATGGCTACACCTTC. V is TRBV4-1 and J is TRBJ1-2, with a possible D match to TRBD1 (5 bases). This CDR3 contains 16 residues. The germline V and J ends were trimmed by 4 bases and 0 bases, with 15 bases remaining between them. CDR1 MGHRA and CDR2 YSYEKL come from the germline V gene.